The present T cell receptor beta chain was sequenced within a study of T cell repertoires in cytomegalovirus infection. At the level of the study: CMV infection together with matching HLA type was indicated by public TCR beta signatures. Overall study findings and caveats: Public TCR beta family frequency separated CMV-and-HLA carriers, including in an independent cohort. Clonotype analysis showed dominance of the ex vivo response by HLA-C-restricted CMV-specific TCR beta clonotypes.

TCRdb ran MiXCR on the reads and lists one entry per CDR3 protein. Of around 530,000 distinct CDR3 sequences in the sample, less than 30% were seen once. Details on this clonotype: Its antigen remains unidentified.

Specimen: PBMCs. The sequence derives from a human donor in good health (CMV status not recorded). Some clones in this sample may be carry-over from other donors' samples.

The CDR3 loop is CVWGHNEQFF. CDR3 in DNA: TGCGTGTGGGGGCACAATGAGCAGTTCTTC. The chain couples TRBV29-1 to TRBJ2-1; a possible D gene is TRBD1 (6 bases). CDR1 SQVTM and CDR2 ANQGSEA come from the germline V gene. CDR3 length equals 10 residues.